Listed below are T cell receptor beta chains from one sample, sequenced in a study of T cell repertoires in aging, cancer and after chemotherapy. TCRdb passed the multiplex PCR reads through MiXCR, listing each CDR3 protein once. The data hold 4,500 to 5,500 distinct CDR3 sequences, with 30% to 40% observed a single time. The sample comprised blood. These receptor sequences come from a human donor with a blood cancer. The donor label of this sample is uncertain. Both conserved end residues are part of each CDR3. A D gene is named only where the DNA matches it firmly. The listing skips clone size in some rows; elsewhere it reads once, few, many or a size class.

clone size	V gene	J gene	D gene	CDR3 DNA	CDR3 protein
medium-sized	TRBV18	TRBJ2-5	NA	TGTGCCAGCTCGACACAGCAGGAGACCCAGTACTTC	CASSTQQETQYF
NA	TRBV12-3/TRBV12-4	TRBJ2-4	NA	TGTGCCAGCAGTTTCGTCTCCGGGGGTGCGAACATTCAGTACTTC	CASSFVSGGANIQYF
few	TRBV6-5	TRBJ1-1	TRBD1	TGTGCCAGCAGAGGACAGGGGGCTGGGAACACTGAAGCTTTCTTT	CASRGQGAGNTEAFF
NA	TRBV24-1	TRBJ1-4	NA	TGTGCCACCAGTGATCCCGCCGGAGCTAATGAAAAACTGTTTTTT	CATSDPAGANEKLFF
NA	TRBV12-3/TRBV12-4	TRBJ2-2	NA	TGTGCCAGCAGCTTGGTAGACGCCGGGGAGCTGTTTTTT	CASSLVDAGELFF
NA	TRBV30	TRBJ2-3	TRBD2	TGTGCCTGGAGGGCTAGCGGGAGGGGCGTAGATACGCAGTATTTT	CAWRASGRGVDTQYF
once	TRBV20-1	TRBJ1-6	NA	TGCAGTGCTAGCCGGGACAATAATTCACCCCTCCACTTT	CSASRDNNSPLHF
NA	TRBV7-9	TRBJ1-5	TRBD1	TGTGCCAGCAGCGCCAGGGGGACGGTCAGTAATCAGCCCCAGCATTTT	CASSARGTVSNQPQHF
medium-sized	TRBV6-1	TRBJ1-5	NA	TGTGCCAGCAGCCTAGCCGTCCCGGCTCTTCAGCCCCAGCATTTT	CASSLAVPALQPQHF
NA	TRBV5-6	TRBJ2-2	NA	TGTGCCAGCAGCTTAGGGCTACGTTCGGCGAACACCGGGGAGCTGTTTTTT	CASSLGLRSANTGELFF
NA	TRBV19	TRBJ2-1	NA	TGTGCCAGTAGTAGACTAGGAATCTATGAGCAGTTCTTC	CASSRLGIYEQFF
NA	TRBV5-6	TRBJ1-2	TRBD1	TGTGCCAGCAGCCTGACAGGGCTCGGCTACACCTTC	CASSLTGLGYTF
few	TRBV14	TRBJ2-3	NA	TGTGCCAGCAGCATTGGGGGGGCCAGCACAGATACGCAGTATTTT	CASSIGGASTDTQYF
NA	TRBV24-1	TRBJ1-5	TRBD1	TGTGCCACCAGTGTTGGGGGGACAGCTAAAAATCAGCCCCAGCATTTT	CATSVGGTAKNQPQHF
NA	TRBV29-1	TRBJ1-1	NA	TGCAGCGTTCAAAGAACAGGGACTCTGAACACTGAAGCTTTCTTT	CSVQRTGTLNTEAFF
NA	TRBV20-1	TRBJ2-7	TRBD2	TGCAGTGCTAGAGATCGAAGCGGGAGGGGTAAGAACGAGCAGTACTTC	CSARDRSGRGKNEQYF